This T cell receptor beta chain was identified during a study of blood T cell repertoires in COVID-19. This CDR3 is 14 amino acids long. J gave up 7 bases and V 10 bases, and 14 bases lay outside the gene matches. Germline CDR1 is SEHNR and CDR2 is FQNEAQ (reference sequence). Method: immunoSEQ multiplex PCR; TCRdb's copy keeps in-frame clones and lacks some. In the table there are some 170,000 clones, 75% to 85% of which are singletons. The J gene is TRBJ1-2, the V gene TRBV7-9; the match to TRBD1 covers 8 bases. The material sequenced was peripheral blood. The receptor was derived from a woman aged 35 to 49 with COVID-19, enrolled during active disease. The CDR3: CAIASGGGLSGYTF. The CDR3 region has the DNA TGTGCCATTGCTTCAGGGGGCGGCTTGAGTGGCTACACCTTC.